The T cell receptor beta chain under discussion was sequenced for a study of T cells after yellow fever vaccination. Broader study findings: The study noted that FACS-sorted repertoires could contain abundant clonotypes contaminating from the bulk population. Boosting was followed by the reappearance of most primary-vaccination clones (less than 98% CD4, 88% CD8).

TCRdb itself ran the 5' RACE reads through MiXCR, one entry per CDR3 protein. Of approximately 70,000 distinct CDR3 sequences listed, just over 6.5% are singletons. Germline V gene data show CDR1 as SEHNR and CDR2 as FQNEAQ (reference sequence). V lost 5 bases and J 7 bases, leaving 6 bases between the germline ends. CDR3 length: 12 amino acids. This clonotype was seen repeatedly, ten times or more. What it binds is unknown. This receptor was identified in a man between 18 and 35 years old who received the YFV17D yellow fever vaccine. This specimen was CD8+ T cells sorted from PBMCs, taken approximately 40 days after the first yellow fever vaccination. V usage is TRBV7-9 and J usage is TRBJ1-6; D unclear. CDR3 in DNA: TGTGCCAGCAGCCCCCAGAATTCACCCCTCCACTTT. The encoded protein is CASSPQNSPLHF.